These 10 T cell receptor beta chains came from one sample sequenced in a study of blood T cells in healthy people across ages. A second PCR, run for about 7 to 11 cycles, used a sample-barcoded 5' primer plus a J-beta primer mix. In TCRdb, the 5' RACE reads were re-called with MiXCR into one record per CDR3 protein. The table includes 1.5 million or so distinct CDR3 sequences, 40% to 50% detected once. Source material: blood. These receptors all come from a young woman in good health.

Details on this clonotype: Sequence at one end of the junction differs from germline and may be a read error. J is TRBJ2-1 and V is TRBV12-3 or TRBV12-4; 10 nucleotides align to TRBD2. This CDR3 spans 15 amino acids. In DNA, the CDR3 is TGTCCCAGCAGCTTTCCAGCGGGAGGGGAGGATGAGCAGTTCTTC. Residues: CPSSFPAGGEDEQFF.

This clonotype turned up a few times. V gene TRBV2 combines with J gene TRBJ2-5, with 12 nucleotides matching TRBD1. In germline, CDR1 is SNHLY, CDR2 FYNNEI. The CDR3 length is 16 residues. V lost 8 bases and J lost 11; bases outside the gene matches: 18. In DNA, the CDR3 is TGTGCCAGCCTGAAGGAGGGGACAGGGGGCTCCAATGAGCAGTACTTC. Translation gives CASLKEGTGGSNEQYF.

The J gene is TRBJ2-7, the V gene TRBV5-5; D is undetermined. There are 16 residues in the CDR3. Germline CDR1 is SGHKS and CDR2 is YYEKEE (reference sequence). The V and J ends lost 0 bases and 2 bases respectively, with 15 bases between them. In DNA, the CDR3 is TGTGCCAGCAGCTTGGGCTCCGCCCAGAATGCCTACGAGCAGTACTTC. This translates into CASSLGSAQNAYEQYF.

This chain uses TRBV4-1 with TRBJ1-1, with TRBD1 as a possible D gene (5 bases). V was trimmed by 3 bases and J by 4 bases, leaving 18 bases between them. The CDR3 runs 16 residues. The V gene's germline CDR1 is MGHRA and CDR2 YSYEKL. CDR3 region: CASSHRGVFGGTEAFF. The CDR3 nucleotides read TGCGCCAGCAGCCACCGGGGGGTCTTTGGGGGCACTGAAGCTTTCTTT.

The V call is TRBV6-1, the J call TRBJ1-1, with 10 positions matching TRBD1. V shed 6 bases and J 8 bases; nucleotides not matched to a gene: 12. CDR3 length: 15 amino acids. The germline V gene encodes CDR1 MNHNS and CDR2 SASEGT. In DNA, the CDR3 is TGTGCCAGCAGCCCTGATGGGACAGGGGTCACCGAAGCTTTCTTT. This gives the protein CASSPDGTGVTEAFF.

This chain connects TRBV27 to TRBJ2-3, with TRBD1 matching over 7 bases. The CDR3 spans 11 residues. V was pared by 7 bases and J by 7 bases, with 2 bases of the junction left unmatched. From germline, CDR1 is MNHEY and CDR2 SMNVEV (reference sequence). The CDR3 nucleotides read TGTGCCAGCACCAGGGGGAATACGCAGTATTTT. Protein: CASTRGNTQYF.

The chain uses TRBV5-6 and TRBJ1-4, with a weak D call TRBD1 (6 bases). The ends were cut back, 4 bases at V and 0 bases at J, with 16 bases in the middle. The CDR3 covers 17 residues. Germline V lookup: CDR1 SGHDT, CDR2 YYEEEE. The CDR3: CASSVYTGWATNEKLFF. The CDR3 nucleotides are TGTGCCAGCAGCGTTTACACAGGGTGGGCAACTAATGAAAAACTGTTTTTT.

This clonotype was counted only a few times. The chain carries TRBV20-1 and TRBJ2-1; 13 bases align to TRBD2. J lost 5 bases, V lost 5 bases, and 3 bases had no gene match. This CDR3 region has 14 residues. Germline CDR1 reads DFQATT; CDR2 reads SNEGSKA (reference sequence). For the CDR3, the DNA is TGCAGTGCTTCGACTAGCGGGAGGAACAATGAGCAGTTCTTC. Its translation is CSASTSGRNNEQFF.

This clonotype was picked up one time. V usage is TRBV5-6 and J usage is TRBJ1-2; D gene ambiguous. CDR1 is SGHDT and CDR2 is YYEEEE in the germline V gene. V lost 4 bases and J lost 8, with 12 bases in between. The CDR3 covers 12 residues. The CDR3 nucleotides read TGTGCCAGCAGCCGTCGCTCGGTCGGCTACACCTTC. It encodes CASSRRSVGYTF.

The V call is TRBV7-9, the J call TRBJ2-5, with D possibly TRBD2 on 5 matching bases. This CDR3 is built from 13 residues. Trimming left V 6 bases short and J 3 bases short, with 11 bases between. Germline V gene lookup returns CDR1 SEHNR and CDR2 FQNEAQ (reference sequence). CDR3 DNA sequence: TGTGCCAGCAGATCAGACGGGGAAGAGACCCAGTACTTC. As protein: CASRSDGEETQYF.